This TCR beta chain was sequenced for a study of glioma-infiltrating T cells. Turning to this clonotype: Given a much more abundant clone one base away, this may be a read error.

TCR alpha and beta CDR3 regions were amplified from RNA using iRepertoire nested multiplex PCR. TCRdb independently ran MiXCR on the multiplex PCR reads; one entry per CDR3 protein. The table has around 180,000 distinct CDR3 sequences, roughly 45% seen once. Germline CDR1 and CDR2: MNHEY and SVGAGI. The CDR3 is 15 amino acids. The V end was cut by 9 bases, the J end by 4 bases, with 22 bases between. This clonotype originated in a human donor with low-grade glioma or glioblastoma, undergoing nonglioma brain surgery, or in good health (not recorded which). This rearrangement joins TRBV6-5 to TRBJ2-7; the D is unclear. Sequenced material: glioma tissue, nonneoplastic brain tissue, or PBMCs (not recorded which). DNA for the CDR3: TGTGCCAGGAGTGCCTCGCGGACCGGCCGTTACGAGCAGTACTTC. It codes for CARSASRTGRYEQYF.